The 18 T cell receptor beta chains presented below share a single source sample, sequenced in a study of T cell responses to AZD1222 COVID-19 vaccine. The repertoire was sequenced with immunoSEQ multiplex PCR; TCRdb's copy has only in-frame clones and lacks some. Seen here are under 150,000 clones, more than 70% observed once, and the top ten hold more than 13%. This specimen consisted of peripheral blood, obtained on day 0 of AZD1222 vaccination. The receptors stem from an adult in good health.

V and J are TRBV5-4 and TRBJ1-2; D is possibly TRBD1 (6 bases). The CDR3 covers 16 residues. Per the germline V gene, CDR1 is SGHNT and CDR2 is YYREEE (reference sequence). V dropped 0 bases and J dropped 4 bases, with 16 bases sitting between them. The CDR3 loop reads CASSLGGGRALYGYTF. The CDR3 region has the DNA TGTGCCAGCAGCTTGGGAGGGGGGAGAGCCCTCTATGGCTACACCTTC.

V is TRBV19 and J is TRBJ2-7; 9 bases agree with TRBD1. The germline gives CDR1 LNHDA, CDR2 SQIVND (reference sequence). CDR3 length: 15 residues. Germline trimming cut 3 bases from V and 3 bases from J; bases unmatched to any gene: 6. CDR3 amino acids: CASSISAGQGYEQYF. For the CDR3, the DNA is TGTGCCAGTAGTATCTCGGCGGGACAGGGCTACGAGCAGTACTTC.

The gene calls are TRBV11-3 and TRBJ2-2; no clear D. The germline V and J ends were trimmed by 1 base and 2 bases, with 11 bases remaining between them. The germline V gene encodes CDR1 SGHNT and CDR2 YENEEA. The CDR3 covers 16 residues. CDR3 loop: CASSLVGSGNTGELFF. As DNA, the CDR3 is TGTGCCAGCAGCTTAGTCGGGTCAGGAAACACCGGGGAGCTGTTTTTT.

The J gene is TRBJ2-2, the V gene TRBV5-1; tentatively, D is TRBD1 (6 bases). Germline V gives CDR1 SGHRS, CDR2 YFSETQ. CDR3 length equals 17 residues. V was cut by 2 bases and J by 4 bases, with 18 bases left in between. CDR3 DNA: TGCGCCAGCAGCTTCCCCCTCGTCAGGGGCCCCACCGGGGAGCTGTTTTTT. This translates into CASSFPLVRGPTGELFF.

The genes are TRBV10-2 and TRBJ1-2; 11 bases map to TRBD1. CDR1 and CDR2 (germline): WSHSY, SAAADI. The CDR3 contains 15 residues. J was trimmed by 4 bases and V by 5 bases; bases with no gene match: 6. CDR3 residues: CASSPGQGAFYGYTF. DNA of the CDR3: TGCGCCAGCAGTCCCGGACAGGGGGCTTTCTATGGCTACACCTTC.

The V gene is TRBV2, the J gene TRBJ2-1; 10 positions agree with TRBD2. The CDR3 has 18 amino acids. The V segment lost 4 bases and the J segment 5 bases; nucleotides outside the gene matches: 14. CDR1 and CDR2 from the germline V gene are SNHLY and FYNNEI. CDR3 nucleotide sequence: TGTGCCAGCAGTGGAGGGACTAGCGAAACCAAACCGCACAATGAGCAGTTCTTC. It specifies CASSGGTSETKPHNEQFF.

Turning to this clone: The junction differs from germline at one of its ends, possibly a read error. The V call is TRBV7-2, the J call TRBJ1-5; D possibly corresponds to TRBD1 (6 bases). Germline assignment: CDR1 SGHTA and CDR2 FQGNSA. The CDR3 is made up of 13 amino acids. The CDR3 is CASSLEGDQPQHF. The DNA for the CDR3 is TGTGCCAGCAGTTTAGAGGGGGATCAGCCCCAGCATTTT.

CDR3 sequence reads: CATSRPWGTEAFF. CDR3 nucleotides: TGTGCCACCAGCAGACCTTGGGGCACTGAAGCTTTCTTT. V usage is TRBV15 and J usage is TRBJ1-1; D gene unclear. V shed 2 bases and J shed 4 bases, with 8 bases lying between them. The V gene's germline CDR1 is LNHNV and CDR2 YYDKDF (reference sequence). This CDR3 is built from 13 residues.

This chain connects TRBV30 to TRBJ2-7, with D possibly called TRBD1 or TRBD2 (6 bases each). CDR3 length equals 14 residues. Germline values: CDR1 GTSNPN, CDR2 SVGIG (reference sequence). V gave up 0 bases and J gave up 5 bases, with 14 bases separating them. CDR3: CAWSVTGAGDEQYF. CDR3 nucleotides: TGTGCCTGGAGTGTGACGGGGGCAGGCGACGAGCAGTACTTC. The whole variable domain, filled in from reference TRBV30 and TRBJ2-7, reads SQTIHQWPATLVQPVGSPLSLECTVEGTSNPNLYWYRQAAGRGLQLLFYSVGIGQISSEVPQNLSASRPQDRQFILSSKKLLLSDSGFYLCAWSVTGAGDEQYFGPGTRLTVT.

V is TRBV19 and J is TRBJ1-5; TRBD1 is a possible D gene (5 bases). The germline V gene encodes CDR1 LNHDA and CDR2 SQIVND (reference sequence). V was trimmed by 7 bases and J by 1 base, leaving 11 bases between them. This CDR3 has 14 residues. Here the CDR3 reads CASILQGSNQPQHF. The CDR3 DNA sequence: TGTGCCAGTATCTTGCAGGGAAGCAATCAGCCCCAGCATTTT.

CDR3 region: CASSSQLAGGGKTQYF. DNA of the CDR3: TGTGCCAGCAGCTCCCAGCTAGCGGGGGGAGGGAAGACCCAGTACTTC. The chain combines TRBV11-2 with TRBJ2-5; 11 bases agree with TRBD2. V lost 4 bases to trimming and J lost 6 bases; unmatched junction nucleotides: 10. Germline lookup yields CDR1 SGHAT and CDR2 FQNNGV. This CDR3 has 16 amino acids.

The chain joins TRBV15 to TRBJ1-2, with 9 positions matching TRBD1. The CDR3 loop spans 14 amino acids. V shed 3 bases, J shed 5 bases, and the junction held 4 bases outside the gene matches. Germline V gene sequence: CDR1 LNHNV, CDR2 YYDKDF (reference sequence). This chain's CDR3 is CATSRGTGRYGYTF. CDR3 in DNA: TGTGCCACCAGCAGGGGGACAGGGAGATATGGCTACACCTTC.

The V and J genes are TRBV28 and TRBJ2-7, with 8 bases that match TRBD1. Germline V gives CDR1 MDHEN, CDR2 SYDVKM. After removal of 5 bases from V and 3 bases from J, the junction contained 12 bases not matched to a gene. This CDR3 comprises 16 residues. The CDR3 sequence is CASSTPQGARHYEQYF. The CDR3 DNA is TGTGCCAGCAGTACCCCCCAGGGGGCGCGACACTACGAGCAGTACTTC.

This sequence joins TRBV7-2 and TRBJ2-5; possibly TRBD1 for D (5 bases). Germline lookup yields CDR1 SGHTA and CDR2 FQGNSA. The CDR3 loop spans 12 amino acids. V was trimmed by 0 bases and J by 13 bases, leaving 12 bases between them. DNA of the CDR3: TGTGCCAGCAGCTTAGCGGGGCTAGGATCGTACTTC. Translating it yields CASSLAGLGSYF.

V and J are TRBV15 and TRBJ2-1, with D hard to call. The length of the CDR3 is 12 residues. Germline V gives CDR1 LNHNV, CDR2 YYDKDF (reference sequence). The germline V and J ends were trimmed by 5 bases and 10 bases, with 12 bases remaining between them. CDR3 loop: CATSGSWLEQFF. The CDR3 DNA sequence: TGTGCCACCAGCGGGTCATGGTTGGAGCAGTTCTTC. The whole variable domain, filled in from reference TRBV15 and TRBJ2-1, reads DAMVIQNPRYQVTQFGKPVTLSCSQTLNHNVMYWYQQKSSQAPKLLFHYYDKDFNNEADTPDNFQSRRPNTSFCFLDIRSPGLGDTAMYLCATSGSWLEQFFGPGTRLTVL.

The V gene is TRBV5-1, the J gene TRBJ2-1, with 10 bases matching TRBD2. Germline CDR1 and CDR2: SGHRS and YFSETQ. V shed 5 bases, J shed 0 bases, and the junction held 5 bases outside the gene matches. The CDR3 spans 16 residues. The CDR3 nucleotides read TGCGCCAGCAGATCTAGCGGGGGTAGCTCCTACAATGAGCAGTTCTTC. Protein: CASRSSGGSSYNEQFF.

This chain links TRBV2 with TRBJ1-5; 8 bases match TRBD1. Germline loops: CDR1 SNHLY, CDR2 FYNNEI. The V and J ends lost 8 bases and 7 bases, in that order; junction bases with no gene match: 13. This CDR3 is built from 15 residues. The CDR3 spells CASCRGGTGGQPQHF. CDR3 DNA: TGTGCCAGCTGCCGGGGTGGAACAGGGGGACAGCCCCAGCATTTT.

This chain links TRBV5-1 with TRBJ1-2; D is unresolved. CDR1 is SGHRS, CDR2 YFSETQ, per germline. With 5 bases removed from V and 4 bases from J, the gap between germline ends came to 9 bases. The CDR3 covers 12 residues. The CDR3 loop reads CASSLTRYGYTF. The CDR3 region has the DNA TGCGCCAGCAGTTTGACTCGCTATGGCTACACCTTC.